This is a list of T cell receptor beta chains from one sample in a study of PD-L1 blockade in urothelial cancer. Here immunoSEQ multiplex PCR was the method, and the copy in TCRdb shows in-frame clones only, minus some. The sample consists of about 49,000 clones, less than 85% of them appearing once. Sequenced here: PBMCs, sampled around atezolizumab (anti-PD-L1) treatment. These receptors came from a man aged 70-80 years with urothelial cancer. The CDR3 runs from the conserved cysteine through the conserved F or W. The D gene is left open where the match is weak. Size is stated for part of the rows, as once, few or many counts, or as a class when the clone is expanded.

size: .; D: .; V: TRBV12-5; J: TRBJ2-7; DNA: TGTGCTAGTGGTTTAGCCCAACTCCCCTCCCTATTACCCTACGAGCAGTACTTC; CDR3: CASGLAQLPSLLPYEQYF
size: few; D: TRBD2; V: TRBV13; J: TRBJ2-7; DNA: TGTGCCAGCAGCTTAGTGGGACTAGCGGGAGGGCCCTCGGACGAGCAGTACTTC; CDR3: CASSLVGLAGGPSDEQYF
size: .; D: TRBD1; V: TRBV15; J: TRBJ2-3; DNA: TGTGCCACCAGCAGAGGGCAGGGGGCAGATACGCAGTATTTT; CDR3: CATSRGQGADTQYF
size: few; D: TRBD1; V: TRBV28; J: TRBJ2-7; DNA: TGTGCCAGCAGTTCTACCAGACAGGGGGTGGGATACGAGCAGTACTTC; CDR3: CASSSTRQGVGYEQYF
size: .; D: .; V: TRBV19; J: TRBJ1-1; DNA: TGTGCCAGTAGTTCTTCAGGGTGGGGGAACACTGAAGCTTTCTTT; CDR3: CASSSSGWGNTEAFF
size: .; D: .; V: TRBV2; J: TRBJ1-2; DNA: TGTGCCAGCAGTGAAGCGATGACAGCGCGTGGCTACACCTTC; CDR3: CASSEAMTARGYTF
size: .; D: TRBD1; V: TRBV5-4; J: TRBJ2-7; DNA: TGTGCCAGCAGCAGGGACAGGGGTAACGAGCAGTACTTC; CDR3: CASSRDRGNEQYF
size: .; D: TRBD2; V: TRBV7-9; J: TRBJ2-7; DNA: TGTGCCAGCAGCTTAACGCTAGCGGGAGGTGGGAGAGAGCAGTACTTC; CDR3: CASSLTLAGGGREQYF
size: .; D: TRBD2; V: TRBV18; J: TRBJ2-5; DNA: TGTGCCAGCTCAACGACTAGCGGGGTACAAGAGACCCAGTACTTC; CDR3: CASSTTSGVQETQYF
size: once; D: .; V: TRBV6-5; J: TRBJ2-1; DNA: TGTGCCAGCAGTTACCGTGGGGCACTCTATGAGCAGTTCTTC; CDR3: CASSYRGALYEQFF
size: .; D: TRBD1; V: TRBV5-1; J: TRBJ2-7; DNA: TGCGCCAGCAGCCCCGGACAGGGCCCCTACGAGCAGTACTTC; CDR3: CASSPGQGPYEQYF
size: .; D: .; V: TRBV2; J: TRBJ1-4; DNA: TGTGCCACCAGGACAGATTTGGAGGAAAAACTGTTTTTT; CDR3: CATRTDLEEKLFF
size: .; D: .; V: TRBV18; J: TRBJ1-1; DNA: TGTGCCAGCTCACCTCAGGGGCGGGGGACTGAAGCTTTCTTT; CDR3: CASSPQGRGTEAFF
size: .; D: .; V: TRBV6-1; J: TRBJ1-4; DNA: TGTGCCAGCAGTGAAAGTGTCCCTGGGGGGACTTGGAATGAAAAACTGTTTTTT; CDR3: CASSESVPGGTWNEKLFF
size: .; D: TRBD2; V: TRBV5-1; J: TRBJ2-7; DNA: TGCGCCAGCTCCCAAGGGACTACGCCGAGTATCGGGCAGTACTTC; CDR3: CASSQGTTPSIGQYF
size: .; D: TRBD2; V: TRBV4-1; J: TRBJ2-2; DNA: TGCGCCAGCAGCCAAGCCCCTGGGGGAGGGGTCGACACCGGGGAGCTGTTTTTT; CDR3: CASSQAPGGGVDTGELFF
size: few; D: .; V: TRBV5-1; J: TRBJ2-7; DNA: TGCGCCAGCAGCTTAGACGGGAAGAGCGAGCAGTACTTC; CDR3: CASSLDGKSEQYF
size: .; D: .; V: TRBV9; J: TRBJ2-3; DNA: TGTGCCAGCAGCGTAGCCGTTGGTGACAGACAAGATACGCAGTATTTT; CDR3: CASSVAVGDRQDTQYF
size: .; D: .; V: TRBV28; J: TRBJ1-3; DNA: TGTGCCAGCAGTAAAACAGGGCGAAACACCATATATTTT; CDR3: CASSKTGRNTIYF
size: .; D: TRBD2; V: TRBV10-1; J: TRBJ2-1; DNA: TGCGCCAGCAGTGAGGGGGGACTAGGGAAAAGTTTGGAGAATGAGCAGTTCTTC; CDR3: CASSEGGLGKSLENEQFF
size: .; D: .; V: TRBV28; J: TRBJ1-2; DNA: TGTGCCAGCAAGAGGTACCTCTATGGCTACACCTTC; CDR3: CASKRYLYGYTF
size: .; D: .; V: TRBV5-1; J: TRBJ2-1; DNA: TGCGCCAGCAGCTTGGCTCGGAGGCCCTACAATGAGCAGTTCTTC; CDR3: CASSLARRPYNEQFF
size: once; D: .; V: TRBV7-2; J: TRBJ2-2; DNA: TGTGCCAGCAGGGACAGCTGGAACACCGGGGAGCTGTTTTTT; CDR3: CASRDSWNTGELFF
size: .; D: TRBD2; V: TRBV15; J: TRBJ2-5; DNA: TGTGCCACCAGCAGTGACACTAGCGGCTACCAAGAGACCCAGTACTTC; CDR3: CATSSDTSGYQETQYF
size: .; D: TRBD2; V: TRBV4-1; J: TRBJ2-7; DNA: TGCGCCAGCAGCCTATCAGCGGGATGGAGCTCCTACGAGCAGTACTTC; CDR3: CASSLSAGWSSYEQYF
size: .; D: TRBD2; V: TRBV5-1; J: TRBJ2-1; DNA: TGCGCCAGCAGCTTTGGGACTAGCGGCTACAATGAGCAGTTCTTC; CDR3: CASSFGTSGYNEQFF
size: .; D: .; V: TRBV6-1; J: TRBJ2-3; DNA: TGTGCCAGCAGTGAGCTTCCGGCGGGAACTGTAACAGATACGCAGTATTTT; CDR3: CASSELPAGTVTDTQYF
size: .; D: TRBD1; V: TRBV5-1; J: TRBJ2-3; DNA: TGCGCCAGCAGCTTGGGGTACAGGGGTGGAGAAGATACGCAGTATTTT; CDR3: CASSLGYRGGEDTQYF
size: few; D: .; V: TRBV19; J: TRBJ1-1; DNA: TGTGCCAGTAGTGTGGGAGGGGGGACTGAAGCTTTCTTT; CDR3: CASSVGGGTEAFF
size: few; D: .; V: TRBV6-4; J: TRBJ1-5; DNA: TGTGCCAGCAGACAACAGGGAAATAGCAATCAGCCCCAGCATTTT; CDR3: CASRQQGNSNQPQHF
size: .; D: TRBD1; V: TRBV5-1; J: TRBJ1-1; DNA: TGCGCCAGCAGTTCCCAGGGGGCCGGTAGCACTGAAGCTTTCTTT; CDR3: CASSSQGAGSTEAFF
size: .; D: .; V: TRBV5-1; J: TRBJ1-1; DNA: TGCGCCAGCAGCTATGCGGCGGGTGAGGGTCTGAACACTGAAGCTTTCTTT; CDR3: CASSYAAGEGLNTEAFF
size: .; D: TRBD1; V: TRBV28; J: TRBJ2-2; DNA: TGTGCCAGCAGTCCAGGGACAGGGAGGACCGGGGAGCTGTTTTTT; CDR3: CASSPGTGRTGELFF
size: .; D: TRBD1; V: TRBV28; J: TRBJ2-3; DNA: TGTGCCAGCAGTTTACAGGGGGTAGGCACAGATACGCAGTATTTT; CDR3: CASSLQGVGTDTQYF
size: .; D: TRBD1; V: TRBV5-5; J: TRBJ2-7; DNA: TGTGCCAGCGGGCCGGGACAGCATTCCAGCTCAACCTACGAGCAGTACTTC; CDR3: CASGPGQHSSSTYEQYF
size: many; D: .; V: TRBV19; J: TRBJ1-1; DNA: TGTGCCAGTAGTTCGGTACGGGGGGATGGGACTGAAGCTTTCTTT; CDR3: CASSSVRGDGTEAFF
size: .; D: .; V: TRBV6-6; J: TRBJ1-1; DNA: TGTGCCAGCAGTTACTCGAGCGGGGTCACTGAAGCTTTCTTT; CDR3: CASSYSSGVTEAFF
size: few; D: TRBD2; V: TRBV2; J: TRBJ2-1; DNA: TGTGCCAGCAGAGAACTAGCGGGAGTTGGTAATGAGCAGTTCTTC; CDR3: CASRELAGVGNEQFF
size: .; D: TRBD1; V: TRBV28; J: TRBJ1-5; DNA: TGTGCCAGCAGTTTCGGCTCAGGGGGCTATCAGCCCCAGCATTTT; CDR3: CASSFGSGGYQPQHF
size: .; D: TRBD1; V: TRBV19; J: TRBJ2-3; DNA: TGTGCCAGTAGTATTGGGAACAGGGGGGTTGCAGATACGCAGTATTTT; CDR3: CASSIGNRGVADTQYF
size: .; D: .; V: TRBV7-2; J: TRBJ1-4; DNA: TGTGCCAGCAGCTTAGAAGGGGGGGGGCTTAATGAAAAACTGTTTTTT; CDR3: CASSLEGGGLNEKLFF
size: .; D: .; V: TRBV4-1; J: TRBJ1-4; DNA: TGCGCCAGCAGCCGAGGACCGGAGGGGGAAAAACTGTTTTTT; CDR3: CASSRGPEGEKLFF
size: .; D: .; V: TRBV2; J: TRBJ2-2; DNA: TGTGCCAGCAGCAGTAGCGAGGGGGGGGAGGTCGGGGAGCTGTTTTTT; CDR3: CASSSSEGGEVGELFF
size: .; D: TRBD2; V: TRBV19; J: TRBJ2-6; DNA: TGTGCCAGTAGTTTGGGACGGGAGGCTGGGGCCAACGTCCTGACTTTC; CDR3: CASSLGREAGANVLTF
size: .; D: .; V: TRBV27; J: TRBJ1-5; DNA: TGTGCCAGCCGAACGGGCAATCAGCCCCAGCATTTT; CDR3: CASRTGNQPQHF
size: few; D: .; V: TRBV19; J: TRBJ1-2; DNA: TGTGCCAGTAGTACCTCCCCCAACAGTTGGGATGGCTACACCTTC; CDR3: CASSTSPNSWDGYTF
size: few; D: TRBD2; V: TRBV2; J: TRBJ2-7; DNA: TGTGCCAGCAGGAAGCGGGACCCCTCCTACGAGCAGTACTTC; CDR3: CASRKRDPSYEQYF
size: few; D: TRBD1; V: TRBV27; J: TRBJ1-4; DNA: TGTGCCAGCAGTTCTATCGGGACAGGAATGCGGGAACTGTTTTTT; CDR3: CASSSIGTGMRELFF
size: .; D: .; V: TRBV4-1; J: TRBJ2-4; DNA: TGCGCCAGCAGCCGGGAGGCCCAAAACATTCAGTACTTC; CDR3: CASSREAQNIQYF
size: .; D: .; V: TRBV28; J: TRBJ1-1; DNA: TGTGCCAGCAGCTTGAGGGGGTACAGGAACACTGAAGCTTTCTTT; CDR3: CASSLRGYRNTEAFF
size: .; D: .; V: TRBV28; J: TRBJ2-4; DNA: TGTGCCAGCACCGGGCAGGGGACGGTTCTAGCCAAAAACATTCAGTACTTC; CDR3: CASTGQGTVLAKNIQYF
size: .; D: TRBD1; V: TRBV5-1; J: TRBJ2-3; DNA: TGCGCCAGCAGCCGGGGACAGACTAGCACAGATACGCAGTATTTT; CDR3: CASSRGQTSTDTQYF
size: few; D: TRBD2; V: TRBV5-4; J: TRBJ2-2; DNA: TGTGCCGGGGGGAACGGACTAGCGAACACCGGGGAGCTGTTTTTT; CDR3: CAGGNGLANTGELFF
size: .; D: TRBD1; V: TRBV27; J: TRBJ1-1; DNA: TGTGCCAGCATGACAGGGATGAACACTGAAGCTTTCTTT; CDR3: CASMTGMNTEAFF
size: .; D: TRBD2; V: TRBV28; J: TRBJ2-3; DNA: TGTGCCAGCAGTTTACTAGCGGGAGAAGGAGATACGCAGTATTTT; CDR3: CASSLLAGEGDTQYF
size: few; D: TRBD1; V: TRBV6-5; J: TRBJ2-5; DNA: TGTGCCAGCAGTTACGGGACAGACCAAGAGACCCAGTACTTC; CDR3: CASSYGTDQETQYF
size: .; D: TRBD1; V: TRBV14; J: TRBJ2-5; DNA: TGTGCCAGCAGCCAAGAAAGCAGGGGGCTTCGAGAGACCCAGTACTTC; CDR3: CASSQESRGLRETQYF
size: .; D: .; V: TRBV5-6; J: TRBJ1-1; DNA: TGTGCCAGCAGCTTGGGCCGGTTGTGGAACACTGAAGCTTTCTTT; CDR3: CASSLGRLWNTEAFF
size: .; D: TRBD2; V: TRBV5-1; J: TRBJ2-2; DNA: TGCGCCAGCAGCTTGCGGCTAGCGGGATTGGTGAACACCGGGGAGCTGTTTTTT; CDR3: CASSLRLAGLVNTGELFF
size: .; D: .; V: TRBV29-1; J: TRBJ2-1; DNA: TGCAGCGTTGCGGACAGCGATGGTATGGATGAGCAGTTCTTC; CDR3: CSVADSDGMDEQFF